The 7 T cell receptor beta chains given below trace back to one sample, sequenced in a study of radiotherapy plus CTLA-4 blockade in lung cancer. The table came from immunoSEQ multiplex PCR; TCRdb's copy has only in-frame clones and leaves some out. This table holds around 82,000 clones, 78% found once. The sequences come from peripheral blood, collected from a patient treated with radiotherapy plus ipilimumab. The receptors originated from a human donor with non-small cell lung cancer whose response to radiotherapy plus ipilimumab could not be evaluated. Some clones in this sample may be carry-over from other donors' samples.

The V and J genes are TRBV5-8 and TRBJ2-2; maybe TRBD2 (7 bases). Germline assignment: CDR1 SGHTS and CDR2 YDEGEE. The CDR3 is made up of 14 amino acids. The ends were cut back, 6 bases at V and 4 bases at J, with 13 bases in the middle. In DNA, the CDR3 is TGTGCCAGCACCTCCGGGGGGCCCACCGGGGAGCTGTTTTTT. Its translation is CASTSGGPTGELFF. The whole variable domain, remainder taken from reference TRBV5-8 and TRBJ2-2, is EAGVTQSPTHLIKTRGQQATLRCSPISGHTSVYWYQQALGLGLQFLLWYDEGEERNRGNFPPRFSGRQFPNYSSELNVNALELEDSALYLCASTSGGPTGELFFGEGSRLTVL.

CDR3: CASSQDPPSMNTEAFF. DNA for the CDR3: TGCGCCAGCAGCCAAGATCCACCGAGTATGAACACTGAAGCTTTCTTT. The V call is TRBV4-1, the J call TRBJ1-1, with D uncertain. With 0 bases removed from V and 0 bases from J, the gap between germline ends came to 11 bases. Germline CDR1 MGHRA, CDR2 YSYEKL. CDR3 length: 16 residues.

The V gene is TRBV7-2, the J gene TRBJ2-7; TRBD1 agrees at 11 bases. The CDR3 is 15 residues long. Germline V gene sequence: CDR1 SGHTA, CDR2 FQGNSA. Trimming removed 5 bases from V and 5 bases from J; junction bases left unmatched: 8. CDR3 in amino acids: CASSRGQGAFHEQYF. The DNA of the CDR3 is TGTGCCAGCAGCCGTGGACAGGGGGCTTTTCACGAGCAGTACTTC.

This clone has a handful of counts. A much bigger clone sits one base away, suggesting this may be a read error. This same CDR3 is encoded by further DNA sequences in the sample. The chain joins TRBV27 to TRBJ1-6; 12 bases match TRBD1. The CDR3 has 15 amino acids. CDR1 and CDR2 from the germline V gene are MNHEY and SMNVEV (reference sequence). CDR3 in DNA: TGTGCCAGCAGTGTCGGGACAGGGGGCGATTCCCCCCTCCACTTT. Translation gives CASSVGTGGDSPLHF.

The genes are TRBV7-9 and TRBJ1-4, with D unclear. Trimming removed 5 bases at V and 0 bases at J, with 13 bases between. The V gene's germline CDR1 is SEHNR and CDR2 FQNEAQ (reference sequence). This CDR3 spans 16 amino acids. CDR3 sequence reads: CASSPWRSATNEKLFF. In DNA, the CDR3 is TGTGCCAGCAGCCCGTGGAGGAGTGCAACTAATGAAAAACTGTTTTTT.

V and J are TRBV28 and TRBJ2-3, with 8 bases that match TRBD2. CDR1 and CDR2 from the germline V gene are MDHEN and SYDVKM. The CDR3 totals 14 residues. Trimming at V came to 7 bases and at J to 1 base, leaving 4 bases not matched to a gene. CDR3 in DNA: TGTGCCAGCATCAGCGGGGGCCGCACAGATACGCAGTATTTT. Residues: CASISGGRTDTQYF.

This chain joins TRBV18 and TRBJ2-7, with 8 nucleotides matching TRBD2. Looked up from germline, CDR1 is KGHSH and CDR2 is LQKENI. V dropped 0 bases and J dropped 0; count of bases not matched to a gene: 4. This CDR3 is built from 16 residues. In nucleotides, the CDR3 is TGTGCCAGCTCACCACCCGGGGGGGACGGCTCCTACGAGCAGTACTTC. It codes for CASSPPGGDGSYEQYF.